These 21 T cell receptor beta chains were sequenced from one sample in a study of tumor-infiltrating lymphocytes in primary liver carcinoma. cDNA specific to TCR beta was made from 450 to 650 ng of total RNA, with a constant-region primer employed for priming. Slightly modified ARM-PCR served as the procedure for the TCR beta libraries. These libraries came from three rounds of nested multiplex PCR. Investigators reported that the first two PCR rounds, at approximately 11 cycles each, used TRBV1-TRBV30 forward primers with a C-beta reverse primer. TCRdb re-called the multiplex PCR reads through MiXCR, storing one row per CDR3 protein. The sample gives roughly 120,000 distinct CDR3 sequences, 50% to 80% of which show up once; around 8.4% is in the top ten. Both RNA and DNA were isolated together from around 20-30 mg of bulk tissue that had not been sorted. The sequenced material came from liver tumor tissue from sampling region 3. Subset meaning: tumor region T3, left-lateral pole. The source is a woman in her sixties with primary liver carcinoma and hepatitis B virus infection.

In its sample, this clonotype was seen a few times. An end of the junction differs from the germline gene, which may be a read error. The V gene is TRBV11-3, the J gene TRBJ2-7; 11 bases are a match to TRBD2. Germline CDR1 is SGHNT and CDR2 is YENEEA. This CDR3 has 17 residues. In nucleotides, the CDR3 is TGTACCAGCAACTCACCGGGACTAGCGGAGGGCCGATACGAGCAGTACTTC. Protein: CTSNSPGLAEGRYEQYF. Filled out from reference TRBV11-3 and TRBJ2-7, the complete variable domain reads EAGVVQSPRYKIIEKKQPVAFWCNPISGHNTLYWYLQNLGQGPELLIRYENEEAVDDSQLPKDRFSAERLKGVDSTLKIQPAELGDSAVYLCTSNSPGLAEGRYEQYFGPGTRLTVT.

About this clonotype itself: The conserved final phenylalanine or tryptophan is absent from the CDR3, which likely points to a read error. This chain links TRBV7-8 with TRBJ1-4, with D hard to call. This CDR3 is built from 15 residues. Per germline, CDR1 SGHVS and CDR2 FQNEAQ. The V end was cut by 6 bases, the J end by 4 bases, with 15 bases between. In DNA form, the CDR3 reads TGTGCCAGCAGTTTAACCCTGGGAGTTAATGAAAAACTGTTTCTT. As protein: CASSLTLGVNEKLFL.

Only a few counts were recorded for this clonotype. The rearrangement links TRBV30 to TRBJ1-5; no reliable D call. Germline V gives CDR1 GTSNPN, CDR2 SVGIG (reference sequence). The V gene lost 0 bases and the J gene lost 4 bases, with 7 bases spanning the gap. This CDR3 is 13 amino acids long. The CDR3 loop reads CAWSVHGNQPQHF. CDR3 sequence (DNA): TGTGCCTGGAGTGTACATGGGAATCAGCCCCAGCATTTT.

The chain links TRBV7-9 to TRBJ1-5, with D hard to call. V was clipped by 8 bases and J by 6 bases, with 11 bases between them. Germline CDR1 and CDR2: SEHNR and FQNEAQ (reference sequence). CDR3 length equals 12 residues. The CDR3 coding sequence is TGTGCCAGCCAGCAGGACGGTCAGCCCCAGCATTTT. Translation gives CASQQDGQPQHF.

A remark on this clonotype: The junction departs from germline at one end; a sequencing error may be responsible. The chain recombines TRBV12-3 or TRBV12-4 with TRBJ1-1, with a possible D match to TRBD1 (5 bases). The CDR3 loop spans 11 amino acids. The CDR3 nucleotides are TGTGTCAGCAGTCTTGCAGGGTGGGTTTTCTTT. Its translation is CVSSLAGWVFF.

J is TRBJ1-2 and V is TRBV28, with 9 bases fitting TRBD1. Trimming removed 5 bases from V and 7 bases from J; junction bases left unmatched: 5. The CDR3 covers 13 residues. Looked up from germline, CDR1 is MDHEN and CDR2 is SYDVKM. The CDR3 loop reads CASSPGQGPGYTF. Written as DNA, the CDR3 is TGTGCCAGCAGTCCGGGACAGGGACCTGGCTACACCTTC.

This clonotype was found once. The chain's CDR3 is CASNSVAEGREQFF. The CDR3 DNA is TGTGCCAGCAATTCGGTAGCGGAAGGGCGTGAGCAGTTCTTC. The chain recombines TRBV6-1 with TRBJ2-1, with D possibly TRBD2 on 6 matching bases. V lost 7 bases to trimming and J lost 9 bases, with 19 bases between them. Germline V gene lookup returns CDR1 MNHNS and CDR2 SASEGT. CDR3 length: 14 amino acids.

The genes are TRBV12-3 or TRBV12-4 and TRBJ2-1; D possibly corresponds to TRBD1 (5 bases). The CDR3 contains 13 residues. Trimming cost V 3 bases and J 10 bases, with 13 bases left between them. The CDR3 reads CASSFASYREQFF. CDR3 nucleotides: TGTGCCAGCAGTTTTGCGAGTTACAGGGAGCAGTTCTTC.

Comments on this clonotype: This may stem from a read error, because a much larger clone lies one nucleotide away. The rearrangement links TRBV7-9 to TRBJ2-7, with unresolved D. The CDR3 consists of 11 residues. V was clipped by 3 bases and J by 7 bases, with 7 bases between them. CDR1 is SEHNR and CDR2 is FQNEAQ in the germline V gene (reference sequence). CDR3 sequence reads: CASSFVVEQYF. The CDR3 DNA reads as TGTGCCAGCAGCTTTGTAGTTGAGCAGTACTTC.

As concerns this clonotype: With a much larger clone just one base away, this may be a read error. The CDR3 DNA reads as TGTGCCAGCAGTTTCGACGGGGAGGGTGAAAAACTGTTTTTT. Translation: CASSFDGEGEKLFF. V usage is TRBV12-3 or TRBV12-4 and J usage is TRBJ1-4; D uncertain. The CDR3 runs 14 residues. V was clipped by 3 bases and J by 7 bases, with 12 bases between them.

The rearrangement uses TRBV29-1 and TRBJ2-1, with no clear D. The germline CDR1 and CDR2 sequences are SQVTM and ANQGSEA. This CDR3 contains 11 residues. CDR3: CNAETYNEQFF. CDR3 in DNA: TGCAACGCTGAGACCTACAATGAGCAGTTCTTC.

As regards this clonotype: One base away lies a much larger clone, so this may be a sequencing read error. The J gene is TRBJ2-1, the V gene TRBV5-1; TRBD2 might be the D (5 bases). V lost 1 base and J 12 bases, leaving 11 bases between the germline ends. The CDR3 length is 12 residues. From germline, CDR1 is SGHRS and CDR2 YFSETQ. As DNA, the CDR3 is TGCGCCAGCAGCTTGAAGAGGGATGGGCAGTTCTTC. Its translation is CASSLKRDGQFF.

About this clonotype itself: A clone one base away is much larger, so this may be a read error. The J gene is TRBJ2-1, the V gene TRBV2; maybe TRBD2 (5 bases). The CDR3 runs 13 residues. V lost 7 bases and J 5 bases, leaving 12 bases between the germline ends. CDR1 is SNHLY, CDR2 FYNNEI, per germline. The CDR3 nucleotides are TGTGCCAGCAATAACCTCGGGAACAATGAGCAGTTCTTC. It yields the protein CASNNLGNNEQFF.

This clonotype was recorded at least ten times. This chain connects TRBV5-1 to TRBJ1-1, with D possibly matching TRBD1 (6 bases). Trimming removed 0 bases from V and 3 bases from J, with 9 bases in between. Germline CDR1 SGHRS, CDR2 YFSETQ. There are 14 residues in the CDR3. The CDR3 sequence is CASSLGGADTEAFF. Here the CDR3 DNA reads TGCGCCAGCAGCTTGGGGGGGGCCGACACTGAAGCTTTCTTT.

The CDR3 protein is CSARDPGPGELFF. The DNA of the CDR3 is TGCAGTGCTAGAGATCCAGGGCCCGGGGAGCTGTTTTTT. The genes are TRBV20-1 and TRBJ2-2; possible D gene TRBD1, 5 bases. Trimming took off 0 bases at V and 6 bases at J, with 8 bases between the two ends. CDR1 is DFQATT and CDR2 is SNEGSKA in the germline V gene (reference sequence). There are 13 residues in the CDR3.

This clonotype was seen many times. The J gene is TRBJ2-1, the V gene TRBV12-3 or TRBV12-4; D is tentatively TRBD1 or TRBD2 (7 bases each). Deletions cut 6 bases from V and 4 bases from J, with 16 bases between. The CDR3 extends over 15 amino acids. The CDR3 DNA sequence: TGTGCCAGCAGGCCACAGGGGAGGGAGTACAATGAGCAGTTCTTC. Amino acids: CASRPQGREYNEQFF.

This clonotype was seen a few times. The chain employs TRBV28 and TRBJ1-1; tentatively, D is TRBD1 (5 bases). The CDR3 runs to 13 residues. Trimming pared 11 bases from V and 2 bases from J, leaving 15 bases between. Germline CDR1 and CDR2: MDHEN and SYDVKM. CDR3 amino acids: CAGGRAANTEAFF. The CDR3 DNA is TGTGCCGGGGGGAGGGCGGCCAACACTGAAGCTTTCTTT.

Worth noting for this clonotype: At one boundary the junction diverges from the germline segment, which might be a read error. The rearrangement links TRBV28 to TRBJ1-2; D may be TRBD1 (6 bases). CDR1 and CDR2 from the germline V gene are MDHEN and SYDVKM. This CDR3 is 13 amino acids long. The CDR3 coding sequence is TGTGCCTGCAGTTTGGGGGGGCCGGCGGGCTACACCTTC. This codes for CACSLGGPAGYTF.

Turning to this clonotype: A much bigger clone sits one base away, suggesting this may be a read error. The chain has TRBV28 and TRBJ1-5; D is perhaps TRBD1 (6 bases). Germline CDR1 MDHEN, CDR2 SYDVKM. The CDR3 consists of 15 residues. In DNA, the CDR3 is TGTGCCAGCAGTTTCAAGGGGGTTAGCAAACAGCCCCAGCATTTT. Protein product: CASSFKGVSKQPQHF.

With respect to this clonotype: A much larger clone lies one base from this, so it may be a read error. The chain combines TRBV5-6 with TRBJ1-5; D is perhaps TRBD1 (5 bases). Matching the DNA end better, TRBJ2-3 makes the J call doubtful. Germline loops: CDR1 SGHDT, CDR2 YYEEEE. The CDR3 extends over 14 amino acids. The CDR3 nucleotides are TGTGCCAGCAGCAGGGGTTATAGCAATCAGCCCCAGTATTTT. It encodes CASSRGYSNQPQYF.

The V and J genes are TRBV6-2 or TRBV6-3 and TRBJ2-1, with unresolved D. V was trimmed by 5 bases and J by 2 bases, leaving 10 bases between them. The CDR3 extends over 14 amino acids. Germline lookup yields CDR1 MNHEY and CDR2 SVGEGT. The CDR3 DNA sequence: TGTGCCAGCAGTGTAGTGGCCCCCTACAATGAGCAGTTCTTC. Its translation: CASSVVAPYNEQFF.